The T cell receptor (beta chain) under discussion was sequenced for a study of T-cell memory formation after mild COVID-19. The wider study: Clusters were largely donor specific.

In TCRdb, the 5' RACE reads were re-called with MiXCR into one record per CDR3 protein. Seen here are approximately 150,000 distinct CDR3 sequences, around 5.8% observed once, and the top ten hold roughly 2.1%. Of note for this clonotype: Antigen unknown.

Notes on the study in general: Contracting clones from day 15 to 85 showed balanced CD4/CD8; later expanders favored CD4+. Memory from before infection featured some responding clones, which suggests cross-reactive memory joined.

Per the germline V gene, CDR1 is MGHDK and CDR2 is SYGVNS. Trimming took off 5 bases at V and 5 bases at J, with 13 bases between the two ends. CDR3 length: 13 amino acids. The sequenced sample was PBMCs or a T cell subset sorted from them (not recorded which). The chain combines TRBV25-1 with TRBJ2-7; D possibly uses TRBD1 or TRBD2 (7 bases each). This receptor was identified in an adult woman who had mild COVID-19 (a few samples of this study predate the infection). Cell type and time point are not known. CDR3 protein: CASSRGGGHEQYF. The DNA of the CDR3 is TGTGCCAGCAGTAGGGGAGGGGGCCACGAGCAGTACTTC.